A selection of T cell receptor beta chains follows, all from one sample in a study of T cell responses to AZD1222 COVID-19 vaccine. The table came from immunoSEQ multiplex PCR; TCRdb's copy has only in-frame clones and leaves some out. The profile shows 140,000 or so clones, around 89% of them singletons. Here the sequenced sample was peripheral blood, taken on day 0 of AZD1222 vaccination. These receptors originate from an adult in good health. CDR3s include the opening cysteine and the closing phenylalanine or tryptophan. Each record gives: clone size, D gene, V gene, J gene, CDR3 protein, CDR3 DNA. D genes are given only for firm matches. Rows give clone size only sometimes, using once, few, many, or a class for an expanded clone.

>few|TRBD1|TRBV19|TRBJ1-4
CASSLPSGGTNEKLFF
TGTGCCAGTAGTCTGCCCTCAGGGGGTACGAATGAAAAACTGTTTTTT
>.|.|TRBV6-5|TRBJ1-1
CASSYSRRGGGTEAFF
TGTGCCAGCAGTTACTCGAGAAGGGGAGGTGGCACTGAAGCTTTCTTT
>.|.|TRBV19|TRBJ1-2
CASSIHHGGSGYGYTF
TGTGCCAGTAGTATCCATCATGGGGGCTCGGGGTATGGCTACACCTTC
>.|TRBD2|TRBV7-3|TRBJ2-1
CASSGGRGLARDEQFF
TGTGCCAGCAGCGGTGGAAGGGGACTAGCAAGGGATGAGCAGTTCTTC
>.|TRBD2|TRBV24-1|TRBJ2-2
CATSDNPPGLAGVYTGELFF
TGTGCCACCAGTGATAATCCCCCGGGACTAGCGGGAGTCTACACCGGGGAGCTGTTTTTT
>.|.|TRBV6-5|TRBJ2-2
CATLTKKNTGELFF
TGTGCCACTTTGACTAAAAAGAACACCGGGGAGCTGTTTTTT
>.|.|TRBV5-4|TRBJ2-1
CASSSVDEQFF
TGTGCCAGCAGCTCGGTGGATGAGCAGTTCTTC
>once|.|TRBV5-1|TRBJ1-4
CASSLDRAETNEKLFF
TGCGCCAGCAGCTTGGACAGGGCCGAAACTAATGAAAAACTGTTTTTT
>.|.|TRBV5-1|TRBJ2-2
CASSLAPTSGGATGELFF
TGCGCCAGCAGCTTGGCCCCGACCTCGGGTGGGGCAACCGGGGAGCTGTTTTTT
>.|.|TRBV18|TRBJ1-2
CASSPPRRGPLPNYGYTF
TGTGCCAGCTCACCACCTCGCCGGGGGCCCCTTCCTAACTATGGCTACACCTTC
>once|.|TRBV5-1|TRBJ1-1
CASSLGGAANTEAFF
TGCGCCAGCAGCTTAGGGGGGGCGGCGAACACTGAAGCTTTCTTT
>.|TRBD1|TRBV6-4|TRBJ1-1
CASSVSDRGAEAFF
TGTGCCAGCAGTGTTTCGGACAGGGGAGCTGAAGCTTTCTTT
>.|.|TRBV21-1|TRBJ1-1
CASSAYMNTEAFF
TGTGCCAGCAGCGCATACATGAACACTGAAGCTTTCTTT
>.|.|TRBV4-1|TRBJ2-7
CASSPNRASYEQYF
TGCGCCAGCAGCCCCAACAGGGCCTCCTACGAGCAGTACTTC
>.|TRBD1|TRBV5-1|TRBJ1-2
CASSRDREGYTF
TGCGCCAGCAGCAGGGACAGGGAGGGCTACACCTTC
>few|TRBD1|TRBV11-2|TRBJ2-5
CASSLVSGTGTLKTQYF
TGTGCCAGCAGCTTAGTTTCCGGGACAGGGACTCTGAAGACCCAGTACTTC
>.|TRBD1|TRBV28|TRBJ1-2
CASSPRQGALGYTF
TGTGCCAGCAGTCCTCGACAGGGGGCACTCGGCTACACCTTC
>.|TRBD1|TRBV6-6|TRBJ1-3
CASSSGQGRVSIYF
TGTGCCAGCAGTTCAGGACAGGGGAGGGTGTCCATATATTTT
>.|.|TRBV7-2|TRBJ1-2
CASPGPNYGYTF
TGTGCCAGCCCAGGGCCTAACTATGGCTACACCTTC
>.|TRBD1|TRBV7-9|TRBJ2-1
CASSPSGGKGYNEQFF
TGTGCCAGCAGCCCATCAGGGGGAAAGGGGTACAATGAGCAGTTCTTC
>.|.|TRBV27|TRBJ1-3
CASSLHGQVSGNTIYF
TGTGCCAGCAGTCTACATGGACAAGTCTCTGGAAACACCATATATTTT
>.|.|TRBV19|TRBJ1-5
CASSPQDSNQPQHF
TGTGCCAGTAGTCCCCAGGACAGCAATCAGCCCCAGCATTTT
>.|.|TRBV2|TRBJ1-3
CASSELRGDSGNTIYF
TGTGCCAGCAGTGAGCTGAGGGGGGACTCTGGAAACACCATATATTTT
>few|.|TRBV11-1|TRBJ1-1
CASSLGRGNTEAFF
TGTGCCAGCAGCTTAGGCAGGGGGAACACTGAAGCTTTCTTT
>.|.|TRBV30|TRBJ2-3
CAWALGVYTYTQYF
TGTGCCTGGGCCTTGGGGGTATACACATATACGCAGTATTTT
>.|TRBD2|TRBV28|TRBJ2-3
CASQAGTSTDTQYF
TGTGCCAGCCAAGCGGGAACTAGCACAGATACGCAGTATTTT
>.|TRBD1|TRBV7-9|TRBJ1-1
CASGKGGLNTEAFF
TGTGCCAGCGGCAAAGGGGGCTTGAACACTGAAGCTTTCTTT
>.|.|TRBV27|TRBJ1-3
CASSPLITGNTIYF
TGTGCCAGCAGTCCCCTCATAACTGGAAACACCATATATTTT
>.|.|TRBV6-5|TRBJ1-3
CASSYSFQGRNTIYF
TGTGCCAGCAGTTACTCGTTCCAGGGGCGAAACACCATATATTTT
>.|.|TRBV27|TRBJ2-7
CASTLREKTGTRYEQYF
TGTGCCAGCACCCTAAGGGAGAAAACGGGGACGCGATACGAGCAGTACTTC
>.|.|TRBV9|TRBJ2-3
CASSVVPAATTDTQYF
TGTGCCAGCAGCGTAGTCCCAGCAGCTACCACAGATACGCAGTATTTT
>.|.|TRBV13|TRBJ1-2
CASSPFNGGHYGYTF
TGTGCCAGCAGCCCATTTAACGGGGGTCACTATGGCTACACCTTC
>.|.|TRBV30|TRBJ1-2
CAWRPWTDYGYTF
TGTGCCTGGCGCCCCTGGACAGACTATGGCTACACCTTC
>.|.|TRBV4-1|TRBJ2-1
CASSQGVVSLNEQFF
TGCGCCAGCAGCCAAGGCGTTGTGAGTCTCAATGAGCAGTTCTTC
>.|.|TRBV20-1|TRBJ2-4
CSAGKNIQYF
TGCAGTGCTGGAAAAAACATTCAGTACTTC
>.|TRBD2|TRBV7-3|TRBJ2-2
CASSLGSSGYTGELFF
TGTGCCAGCAGCTTAGGGTCTAGCGGGTACACCGGGGAGCTGTTTTTT
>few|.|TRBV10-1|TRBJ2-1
CASSAYGGPSSYNEQFF
TGCGCCAGCAGCGCCTATGGTGGACCGAGCTCCTACAATGAGCAGTTCTTC
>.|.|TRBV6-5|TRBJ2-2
CASSPNTGELFF
TGTGCCAGCAGTCCTAATACCGGGGAGCTGTTTTTT
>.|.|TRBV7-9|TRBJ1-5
CASSPTGGRNQPQHF
TGTGCCAGCAGCCCAACGGGGGGTAGAAATCAGCCCCAGCATTTT
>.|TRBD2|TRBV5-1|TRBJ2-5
CASSFLAGGRKETQYF
TGCGCCAGCAGCTTCCTCGCGGGAGGGCGTAAAGAGACCCAGTACTTC
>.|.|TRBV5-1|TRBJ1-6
CASSLVGGPYNSPLHF
TGCGCCAGCAGCTTGGTTGGAGGGCCCTATAATTCACCCCTCCACTTT
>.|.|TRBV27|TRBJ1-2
CASGRAGGGYGYTF
TGTGCCAGCGGGCGGGCGGGTGGAGGCTATGGCTACACCTTC
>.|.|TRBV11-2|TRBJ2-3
CASSWPRVGSPDLDTQYF
TGTGCCAGCAGCTGGCCTAGGGTGGGTAGTCCCGACCTCGATACGCAGTATTTT
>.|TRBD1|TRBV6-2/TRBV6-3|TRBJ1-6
CASSNDRGNSPLHF
TGTGCCAGCAGTAACGACAGGGGGAATTCACCCCTCCACTTT
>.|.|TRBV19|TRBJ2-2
CASSIDHGRMVAGELFF
TGTGCCAGTAGTATAGATCATGGCCGAATGGTGGCCGGGGAGCTGTTTTTT
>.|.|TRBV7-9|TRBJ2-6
CASSLGGVGRIPGANVLTF
TGTGCCAGCAGCTTAGGCGGGGTAGGGCGGATTCCTGGGGCCAACGTCCTGACTTTC
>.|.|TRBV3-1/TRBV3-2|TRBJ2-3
CASSQDLAASTDTQYF
TGTGCCAGCAGCCAAGATCTGGCGGCTAGCACAGATACGCAGTATTTT
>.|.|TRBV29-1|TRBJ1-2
CSVDKTDLGGYTF
TGCAGCGTTGACAAAACAGATTTGGGTGGCTACACCTTC
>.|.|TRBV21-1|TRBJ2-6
CASSQRWGCLHSGANVLTF
TGTGCCAGCAGCCAACGATGGGGGTGTCTCCACTCTGGGGCCAACGTCCTGACTTTC
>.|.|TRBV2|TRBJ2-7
CASTRRGRTHEQYF
TGTGCCAGCACCCGCCGGGGTCGAACCCACGAGCAGTACTTC
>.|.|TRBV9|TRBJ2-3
CASSVDSYTDTQYF
TGTGCCAGCAGCGTAGACAGTTACACAGATACGCAGTATTTT